Shown below are 8 T cell receptor beta chains from a single sample sequenced in a study of blood T cell repertoires in COVID-19. The assay was immunoSEQ multiplex PCR, and TCRdb's table has in-frame clones only and misses some. The profile shows roughly 250,000 clones, about 85% of them singletons. Sequences were obtained from peripheral blood. All receptors derive from a man aged 55 to 70 who had recovered from COVID-19.

This clone was recorded only once. This rearrangement joins TRBV5-5 to TRBJ1-2; 12 positions agree with TRBD1. In germline, CDR1 is SGHKS, CDR2 YYEKEE (reference sequence). The CDR3 has 14 amino acids. The V and J ends lost 4 bases and 4 bases, in that order; junction bases with no gene match: 2. The CDR3 here is CASSRDRGLYGYTF. DNA for the CDR3: TGTGCCAGCAGCCGGGACAGGGGGCTCTATGGCTACACCTTC. The full variable domain, in which reference TRBV5-5 and TRBJ1-2 provide the parts outside the CDR3, is DAGVTQSPTHLIKTRGQQVTLRCSPISGHKSVSWYQQVLGQGPQFIFQYYEKEERGRGNFPDRFSARQFPNYSSELNVNALLLGDSALYLCASSRDRGLYGYTFGSGTRLTVV.

The rearrangement uses TRBV18 and TRBJ2-7; weak D call: TRBD1 (5 bases). Per germline, CDR1 KGHSH and CDR2 LQKENI. This CDR3 contains 14 residues. Deletions cut 2 bases from V and 2 bases from J, with 10 bases between. The CDR3, as DNA: TGTGCCAGCTCACCATGGACGGACACCTACGAGCAGTACTTC. This translates into CASSPWTDTYEQYF.

CDR3 in amino acids: CASSTPTGELFF. In nucleotides, the CDR3 is TGTGCCAGCAGTACTCCCACCGGGGAGCTGTTTTTT. The chain combines TRBV7-2 with TRBJ2-2, with unresolved D. Germline CDR1 SGHTA, CDR2 FQGNSA. The CDR3 loop spans 12 amino acids. The V end was cut by 6 bases, the J end by 4 bases, with 6 bases between.

J is TRBJ2-2 and V is TRBV10-3; D unresolved. There are 15 residues in the CDR3. Trimming took off 4 bases at V and 7 bases at J, with 16 bases between the two ends. The V gene's germline CDR1 is ENHRY and CDR2 SYGVKD. As DNA, the CDR3 is TGTGCCATCAGTGTCTATGTTTCGGGTGTCGGGGAGCTGTTTTTT. This gives the protein CAISVYVSGVGELFF.

A note on this clone: Additional DNA sequences in this sample encode the identical CDR3. V and J are TRBV18 and TRBJ1-1; TRBD1 matches 8 bases. V was clipped by 5 bases and J by 1 base; unmatched bases: 0. The CDR3 length is 13 residues. CDR1 KGHSH and CDR2 LQKENI come from the germline V gene. CDR3 coding DNA: TGTGCCAGCTCAGGACAGGGGAACACTGAAGCTTTCTTT. Its translation: CASSGQGNTEAFF.

J is TRBJ2-7 and V is TRBV27, with 9 bases identical to TRBD1. Germline assignment: CDR1 MNHEY and CDR2 SMNVEV (reference sequence). The V gene end was trimmed by 5 bases and the J gene end by 0 bases; junction bases not matched to a gene: 11. There are 17 residues in the CDR3. The CDR3 sequence is CASSPDPGTGFSYEQYF. DNA of the CDR3: TGTGCCAGCAGTCCCGACCCTGGGACAGGGTTCTCCTACGAGCAGTACTTC.

J is TRBJ2-7 and V is TRBV6-5, with a possible D match to TRBD2 (5 bases). V was shortened by 6 bases and J by 0 bases, with 12 bases between the two germline ends. Per the germline V gene, CDR1 is MNHEY and CDR2 is SVGAGI. The CDR3 sequence is 14 residues long. DNA of the CDR3: TGTGCCAGCAGGCGGGCCATAAGCTCCTACGAGCAGTACTTC. Its translation: CASRRAISSYEQYF.

The chain is built from TRBV7-9 and TRBJ2-1; D gene unclear. Trimming stripped 5 bases from V and 8 bases from J, with 16 bases between. The CDR3 runs to 14 residues. CDR1 SEHNR and CDR2 FQNEAQ come from the germline V gene (reference sequence). As DNA, the CDR3 is TGTGCCAGCAGCCCGTTCGAAGGCGGCGATGAGCAGTTCTTC. Translation gives CASSPFEGGDEQFF. The whole variable domain, filled in from reference TRBV7-9 and TRBJ2-1, reads DTGVSQNPRHKITKRGQNVTFRCDPISEHNRLYWYRQTLGQGPEFLTYFQNEAQLEKSRLLSDRFSAERPKGSFSTLEIQRTEQGDSAMYLCASSPFEGGDEQFFGPGTRLTVL.